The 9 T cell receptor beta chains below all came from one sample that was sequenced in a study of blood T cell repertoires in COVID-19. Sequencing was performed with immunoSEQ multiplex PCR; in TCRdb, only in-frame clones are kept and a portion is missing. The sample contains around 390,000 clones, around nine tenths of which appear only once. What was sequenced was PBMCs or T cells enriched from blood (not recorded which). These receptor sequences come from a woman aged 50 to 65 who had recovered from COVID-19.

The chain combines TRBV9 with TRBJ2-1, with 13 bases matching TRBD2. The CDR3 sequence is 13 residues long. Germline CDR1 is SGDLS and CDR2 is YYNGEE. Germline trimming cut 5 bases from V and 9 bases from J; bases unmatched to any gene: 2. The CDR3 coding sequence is TGTGCCAGCAGTGGACTAGCGGGGGCTGAGCAGTTCTTC. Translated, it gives CASSGLAGAEQFF.

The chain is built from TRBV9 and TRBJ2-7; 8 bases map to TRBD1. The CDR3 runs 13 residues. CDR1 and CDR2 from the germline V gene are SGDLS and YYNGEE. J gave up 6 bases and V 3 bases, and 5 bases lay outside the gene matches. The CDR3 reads CASSGRTGREQYF. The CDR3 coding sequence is TGTGCCAGCAGCGGACGGACAGGGCGCGAGCAGTACTTC.

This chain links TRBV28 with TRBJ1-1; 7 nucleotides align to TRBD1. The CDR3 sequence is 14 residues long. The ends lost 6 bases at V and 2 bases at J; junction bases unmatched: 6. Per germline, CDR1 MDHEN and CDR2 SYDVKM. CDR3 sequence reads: CASSTYRGNTEAFF. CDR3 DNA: TGTGCCAGCAGCACATACAGGGGTAACACTGAAGCTTTCTTT.

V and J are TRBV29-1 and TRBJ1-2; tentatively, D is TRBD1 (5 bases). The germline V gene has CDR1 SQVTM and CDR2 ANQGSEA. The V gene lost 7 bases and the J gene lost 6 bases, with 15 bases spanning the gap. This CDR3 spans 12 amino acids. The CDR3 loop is CSGGWQGDGYTF. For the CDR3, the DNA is TGCAGCGGGGGGTGGCAGGGCGATGGCTACACCTTC.

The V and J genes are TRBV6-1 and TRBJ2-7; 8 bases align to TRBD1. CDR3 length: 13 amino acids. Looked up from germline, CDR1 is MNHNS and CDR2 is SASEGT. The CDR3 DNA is TGTGCCAGCAGCCTAACGTCGACAGGGGACTTCCCGGTC. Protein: CASSLTSTGDFPV.

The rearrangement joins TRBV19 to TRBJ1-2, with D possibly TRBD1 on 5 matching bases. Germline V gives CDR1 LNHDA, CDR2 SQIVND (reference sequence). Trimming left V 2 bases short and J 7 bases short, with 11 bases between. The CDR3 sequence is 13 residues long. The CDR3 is CASSIWGVGGYTF. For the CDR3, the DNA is TGTGCCAGTAGTATATGGGGGGTCGGTGGCTACACCTTC.

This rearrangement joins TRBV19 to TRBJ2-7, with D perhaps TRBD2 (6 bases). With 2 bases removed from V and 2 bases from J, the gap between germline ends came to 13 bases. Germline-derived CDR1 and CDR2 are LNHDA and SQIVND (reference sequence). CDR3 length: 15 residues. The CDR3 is CASSIRPGRPYEQYF. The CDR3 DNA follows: TGTGCCAGTAGTATACGGCCAGGGAGGCCCTACGAGCAGTACTTC. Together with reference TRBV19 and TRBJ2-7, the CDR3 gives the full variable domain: DGGITQSPKYLFRKEGQNVTLSCEQNLNHDAMYWYRQDPGQGLRLIYYSQIVNDFQKGDIAEGYSVSREKKESFPLTVTSAQKNPTAFYLCASSIRPGRPYEQYFGPGTRLTVT.

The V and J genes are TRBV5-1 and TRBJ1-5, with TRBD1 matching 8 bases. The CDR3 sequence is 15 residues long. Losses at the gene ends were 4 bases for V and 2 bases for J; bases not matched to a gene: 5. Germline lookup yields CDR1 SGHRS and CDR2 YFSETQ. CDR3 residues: CASSPGGGRNQPQHF. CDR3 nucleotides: TGCGCCAGCAGCCCAGGGGGCGGACGCAATCAGCCCCAGCATTTT.

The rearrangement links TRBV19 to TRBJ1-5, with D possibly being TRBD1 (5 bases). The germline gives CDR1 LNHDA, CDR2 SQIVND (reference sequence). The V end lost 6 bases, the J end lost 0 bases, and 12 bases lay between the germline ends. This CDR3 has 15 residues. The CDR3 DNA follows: TGTGCCAGTAGGAAACAGGAGACTAGCAATCAGCCCCAGCATTTT. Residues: CASRKQETSNQPQHF.